Below, one T cell receptor beta chain is given with its context. Its specificity is not known. This entry comes from a study of STAT5B mutations in CD4+ large granular lymphocyte leukemia. Study-wide context: Among healthy controls, a particular HLA allele went with more CDR3 'QG' motifs.

Original methodology: Lowest detectable productive clonotype frequency was 2.59 x 10-5. This table comes from immunoSEQ multiplex PCR, and its TCRdb copy is limited to in-frame clones, with some not included. V, J and clone size reflect that table, while D and trimming were determined from the DNA. The table lists around 32,000 clones, 71% of them singletons. General study findings and limits: CD4-sorted patient repertoires seemed more clonal than healthy CD4+ repertoires. TRBV06-family usage was enriched in top patient clones (8/27) versus controls (2/35).

The CDR3 is 17 residues long. Germline V gene data show CDR1 as SGHAT and CDR2 as FQDESV (reference sequence). Trimming took 0 bases from V and 3 from J; bases not matched to a gene: 10. The chain uses TRBV11-1 and TRBJ2-7, with 8 bases identical to TRBD2. The source of this sequence is a human donor in good health. Sequenced sample: CD4+ T cells from blood buffy coats. CDR3 nucleotide sequence: TGTGCCAGCAGCTTAGCCCCCTCGGGCCTAGCGGGCTACGAGCAGTACTTC. Its protein product is CASSLAPSGLAGYEQYF.